The 29 T cell receptor beta chains reported below all come from one sample, sequenced in a study of T cells in localized non-small cell lung cancer. Assay used: immunoSEQ multiplex PCR; TCRdb lists only in-frame clones, some missing. Among about 57,000 clones listed, roughly 92% were seen once. This material consisted of peripheral blood, taken before any cancer treatment. These receptors were obtained from a man between 40 and 69 years old with stage I lung adenocarcinoma.

In DNA, the CDR3 is TGTGCCAGCAGCTTAACAGAGAACACAGATACGCAGTATTTT. Translated: CASSLTENTDTQYF. This chain connects TRBV13 to TRBJ2-3; D ambiguous. The CDR3 runs 14 residues. The germline V gene encodes CDR1 PRHDT and CDR2 FYEKMQ (reference sequence). Trimming took 2 bases from V and 2 from J, leaving 8 bases between them.

V gene TRBV7-3 combines with J gene TRBJ2-7, with D possibly being TRBD2 (6 bases). The CDR3 has 13 residues. V gave up 3 bases and J gave up 3 bases, with 9 bases separating them. Germline V gene data show CDR1 as SGHTA and CDR2 as FQGTGA. In DNA form, the CDR3 reads TGTGCCAGCAGCTTTGGGACTGGCTACGAGCAGTACTTC. Translation gives CASSFGTGYEQYF.

The genes are TRBV19 and TRBJ2-7; TRBD1 agrees at 7 bases. Germline lookup yields CDR1 LNHDA and CDR2 SQIVND (reference sequence). The junction had 12 bases not matched to a gene; V was cut back by 3 bases and J by 1 base. CDR3 length equals 17 residues. CDR3 loop: CASSIASRQGWSYEQYF. The CDR3 bases are TGTGCCAGTAGTATCGCTTCGAGACAGGGTTGGTCCTACGAGCAGTACTTC.

This clone was picked up a small number of times. The CDR3 DNA follows: TGTGCCAGCTCTAGCGGGAGGGCCGGGGAGCTGTTTTTT. This sequence encodes CASSSGRAGELFF. This chain uses TRBV7-2 with TRBJ2-2, with 12 bases identical to TRBD2. J gave up 6 bases and V 8 bases, and 1 base lay outside the gene matches. The V gene's germline CDR1 is SGHTA and CDR2 FQGNSA. CDR3 length: 13 amino acids.

The J gene is TRBJ2-7, the V gene TRBV28; D call uncertain. Germline V lookup: CDR1 MDHEN, CDR2 SYDVKM. V lost 1 base and J 5 bases, leaving 3 bases between the germline ends. The CDR3 spans 11 residues. CDR3 residues: CASSLLHEQYF. The CDR3 DNA sequence: TGTGCCAGCAGTTTATTGCACGAGCAGTACTTC.

This chain links TRBV27 with TRBJ1-5; no clear D. Germline V gene lookup returns CDR1 MNHEY and CDR2 SMNVEV (reference sequence). The CDR3 is 15 residues long. Trimming stripped 2 bases from V and 1 base from J, with 9 bases between. CDR3 DNA sequence: TGTGCCAGCAGTTTAGACATCGGGAGCAATCAGCCCCAGCATTTT. Residues: CASSLDIGSNQPQHF.

This clone turned up a few times. The chain couples TRBV27 to TRBJ2-5; 12 nucleotides match TRBD1. After removal of 4 bases from V and 4 bases from J, the junction contained 4 bases not matched to a gene. Germline CDR1 is MNHEY and CDR2 is SMNVEV (reference sequence). There are 15 residues in the CDR3. The DNA for the CDR3 is TGTGCCAGCAGTTCCGGGACAGGGGGCGTAGAGACCCAGTACTTC. Protein: CASSSGTGGVETQYF.

This clone came up a few times. The V and J genes are TRBV11-1 and TRBJ2-7, with 9 bases aligning to TRBD1. CDR1 and CDR2 (germline): SGHAT, FQDESV (reference sequence). The CDR3 spans 14 residues. The ends lost 5 bases at V and 0 bases at J; junction bases unmatched: 2. The CDR3 is CASSGDRVSYEQYF. The CDR3 coding sequence is TGTGCCAGCAGCGGGGACAGGGTCTCCTACGAGCAGTACTTC.

The chain is built from TRBV27 and TRBJ1-5; D uncertain. The germline gives CDR1 MNHEY, CDR2 SMNVEV (reference sequence). The CDR3 spans 14 residues. Trimming took off 2 bases at V and 4 bases at J, with 9 bases between the two ends. The CDR3 is CASSLGSGNQPQHF. The DNA for the CDR3 is TGTGCCAGCAGTTTAGGTTCGGGGAATCAGCCCCAGCATTTT.

The chain recombines TRBV11-2 with TRBJ2-1; 9 nucleotides match TRBD1. V lost 6 bases and J lost 15; bases outside the gene matches: 15. The CDR3 runs 14 residues. CDR1 and CDR2 from the germline V gene are SGHAT and FQNNGV. CDR3 sequence: CASSYPILDRGVFF. The CDR3 nucleotides are TGTGCCAGCAGTTATCCAATATTGGACAGGGGTGTGTTCTTC.

This chain joins TRBV10-3 and TRBJ1-2; D possibly corresponds to TRBD1 (5 bases). Trimming took off 2 bases at V and 4 bases at J, with 23 bases between the two ends. CDR1 is ENHRY and CDR2 is SYGVKD in the germline V gene. There are 18 residues in the CDR3. As DNA, the CDR3 is TGTGCCATCAGTGAGCCCACAGGCATTCGGCAGGGAGGCTATGGCTACACCTTC. Residues: CAISEPTGIRQGGYGYTF.

This clone was seen only once. The rearrangement uses TRBV28 and TRBJ1-2; unclear D gene. The CDR3 contains 13 residues. With 3 bases removed from V and 3 bases from J, the gap between germline ends came to 8 bases. CDR1 MDHEN and CDR2 SYDVKM come from the germline V gene. The CDR3 DNA sequence: TGTGCCAGCAGTTTGACAAGTGACTATGGCTACACCTTC. Protein product: CASSLTSDYGYTF.

The J gene is TRBJ1-5, the V gene TRBV7-6; D remains unclear. The V end was cut by 1 base, the J end by 4 bases, with 11 bases between. This CDR3 region has 15 residues. The germline CDR1 and CDR2 sequences are SGHVS and FNYEAQ. CDR3 sequence reads: CASSLGTDKNQPQHF. The CDR3 DNA sequence: TGTGCCAGCAGCTTAGGTACAGATAAGAATCAGCCCCAGCATTTT.

The chain links TRBV7-9 to TRBJ2-7, with a possible D match to TRBD2 (5 bases). The CDR3 spans 13 residues. V lost 5 bases, J lost 2 bases, and 10 bases lay in between. Germline V gene sequence: CDR1 SEHNR, CDR2 FQNEAQ (reference sequence). CDR3 sequence reads: CASSHDGTYEQYF. In nucleotides, the CDR3 is TGTGCCAGCAGCCACGACGGGACCTACGAGCAGTACTTC.

The chain carries TRBV6-5 and TRBJ2-3, with TRBD2 matching over 7 bases. V shed 4 bases, J shed 3 bases, and the junction held 10 bases outside the gene matches. The CDR3 length is 16 residues. From germline, CDR1 is MNHEY and CDR2 SVGAGI. Here the CDR3 DNA reads TGTGCCAGCAGTTCGCCTAAGCGAGCGGGAACAGATACGCAGTATTTT. It yields the protein CASSSPKRAGTDTQYF.

The J gene is TRBJ2-1, the V gene TRBV6-5; 10 positions match TRBD1. The CDR3 is 15 residues long. The J segment lost 0 bases and the V segment lost 8 bases, leaving 4 bases of the junction unmatched. The germline CDR1 and CDR2 sequences are MNHEY and SVGAGI. As DNA, the CDR3 is TGTGCCAGCGGGACAGGGGACAGCTCCTACAATGAGCAGTTCTTC. Translated: CASGTGDSSYNEQFF.

The V gene is TRBV6-5, the J gene TRBJ1-2, with TRBD1 as a possible D gene (6 bases). Germline V gene sequence: CDR1 MNHEY, CDR2 SVGAGI. CDR3 size: 15 residues. V dropped 5 bases and J dropped 0 bases, with 13 bases sitting between them. The CDR3, as DNA: TGTGCCAGCAGTCAAATTTGGACAGCTAACTATGGCTACACCTTC. Translated, it gives CASSQIWTANYGYTF.

The rearrangement uses TRBV6-5 and TRBJ2-7; D possibly matches TRBD1 or TRBD2 (5 bases each). CDR3 size: 13 residues. Per the germline V gene, CDR1 is MNHEY and CDR2 is SVGAGI. Between the trimmed V and J ends, which lost 5 bases and 5 bases, there was a span of 13 bases. The CDR3 here is CASSPGAGNEQYF. The CDR3 DNA follows: TGTGCCAGCAGTCCTGGGGCCGGGAACGAGCAGTACTTC.

V gene TRBV2 combines with J gene TRBJ2-7; tentatively, D is TRBD2 (5 bases). CDR3 length: 14 amino acids. The V and J ends lost 6 bases and 0 bases respectively, with 12 bases between them. Germline V gene lookup returns CDR1 SNHLY and CDR2 FYNNEI. The CDR3 protein is CASRQSGLSYEQYF. CDR3 DNA: TGTGCCAGCAGGCAAAGCGGTCTCTCCTACGAGCAGTACTTC. Variable domain in full (rest from reference TRBV2 and TRBJ2-7): EPEVTQTPSHQVTQMGQEVILRCVPISNHLYFYWYRQILGQKVEFLVSFYNNEISEKSEIFDDQFSVERPDGSNFTLKIRSTKLEDSAMYFCASRQSGLSYEQYFGPGTRLTVT.

The rearrangement links TRBV19 to TRBJ2-7; D uncertain. V was cut by 6 bases and J by 5 bases, with 20 bases left in between. Germline assignment: CDR1 LNHDA and CDR2 SQIVND (reference sequence). The CDR3 is made up of 15 amino acids. DNA for the CDR3: TGTGCCAGTAGCTTCCAAGGTTTGTCTCGTCACGAGCAGTACTTC. It translates to CASSFQGLSRHEQYF.

The CDR3 region is CASSQDGTGGAYEQYF. CDR3 nucleotide sequence: TGTGCCAGCAGCCAAGACGGGACAGGGGGTGCCTACGAGCAGTACTTC. The rearrangement uses TRBV4-2 and TRBJ2-7; 11 bases align to TRBD1. The CDR3 has 16 amino acids. The J segment lost 2 bases and the V segment lost 0 bases, leaving 3 bases of the junction unmatched. Per germline, CDR1 LGHNA and CDR2 YNFKEQ.

This clone was found once. V gene TRBV30 combines with J gene TRBJ1-6; no clear D. Germline V gives CDR1 GTSNPN, CDR2 SVGIG (reference sequence). V was trimmed by 4 bases and J by 5 bases, leaving 12 bases between them. The CDR3 runs to 14 residues. CDR3 DNA sequence: TGTGCCTGGAATTACCCCGGAAATAATTCACCCCTCCACTTT. The encoded protein is CAWNYPGNNSPLHF.

The chain links TRBV9 to TRBJ2-3, with D hard to call. CDR3 length: 13 amino acids. Germline CDR1 SGDLS, CDR2 YYNGEE. Trimming cost V 4 bases and J 0 bases, with 6 bases left between them. CDR3 loop: CASSPLSTDTQYF. The CDR3 DNA sequence: TGTGCCAGCAGCCCCCTGAGCACAGATACGCAGTATTTT.

This rearrangement joins TRBV7-9 to TRBJ2-7; D is tentatively TRBD1 or TRBD2 (6 bases each). CDR1 and CDR2 (germline): SEHNR, FQNEAQ (reference sequence). The CDR3 sequence is 14 residues long. V lost 5 bases and J 2 bases, leaving 13 bases between the germline ends. The CDR3 region is CASSPAGEAYEQYF. CDR3 in DNA: TGTGCCAGCAGCCCGGCAGGGGAGGCCTACGAGCAGTACTTC.

The rearrangement joins TRBV28 to TRBJ1-2; D is unclear. The CDR3 length is 15 residues. Germline values: CDR1 MDHEN, CDR2 SYDVKM. V was cut by 3 bases and J by 0 bases, with 11 bases left in between. The CDR3 protein is CASSLLHTANYGYTF. The DNA for the CDR3 is TGTGCCAGCAGTTTGCTTCACACAGCTAACTATGGCTACACCTTC.

The rearrangement uses TRBV11-2 and TRBJ1-5, with 11 bases lining up with TRBD1. The CDR3 runs to 15 residues. With V trimmed by 5 bases and J by 6 bases, 6 bases remained unmatched. The germline V gene has CDR1 SGHAT and CDR2 FQNNGV. The CDR3 bases are TGTGCCAGCAGCCTCGGGACAGGGGGTTTTCAGCCCCAGCATTTT. Translating gives CASSLGTGGFQPQHF.

V usage is TRBV5-4 and J usage is TRBJ1-1, with TRBD1 matching 7 bases. The CDR3 has 16 residues. Trimming took 4 bases from V and 0 from J; bases not matched to a gene: 9. Per germline, CDR1 SGHNT and CDR2 YYREEE (reference sequence). CDR3 loop: CASSTDRQGMNTEAFF. CDR3 in DNA: TGTGCCAGCAGCACGGACAGGCAGGGTATGAACACTGAAGCTTTCTTT.

The gene calls are TRBV20-1 and TRBJ2-7; no clear D. This CDR3 region has 11 residues. With 3 bases removed from V and 7 bases from J, the gap between germline ends came to 10 bases. From germline, CDR1 is DFQATT and CDR2 SNEGSKA (reference sequence). The DNA of the CDR3 is TGCAGTGCTAGTCAGGACCCAGAGCAGTACTTC. It encodes CSASQDPEQYF.

The rearrangement joins TRBV9 to TRBJ2-2; a possible D gene is TRBD2 (6 bases). The CDR3 has 16 amino acids. Trimming removed 4 bases at V and 0 bases at J, with 13 bases between. Per germline, CDR1 SGDLS and CDR2 YYNGEE. In DNA form, the CDR3 reads TGTGCCAGCAGCTCCCGGAGGGGAGCGAACACCGGGGAGCTGTTTTTT. Translated: CASSSRRGANTGELFF.